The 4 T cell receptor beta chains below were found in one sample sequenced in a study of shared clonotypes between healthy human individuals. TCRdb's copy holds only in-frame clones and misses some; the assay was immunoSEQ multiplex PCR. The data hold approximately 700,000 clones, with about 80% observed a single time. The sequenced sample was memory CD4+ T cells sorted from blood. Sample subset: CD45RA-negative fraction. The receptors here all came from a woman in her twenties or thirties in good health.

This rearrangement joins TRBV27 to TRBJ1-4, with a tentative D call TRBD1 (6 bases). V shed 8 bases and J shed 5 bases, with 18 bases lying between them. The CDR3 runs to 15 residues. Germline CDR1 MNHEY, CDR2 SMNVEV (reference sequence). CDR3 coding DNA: TGTGCCAGCCGTGCCTTGGGGGCGGGGAATGAAAAACTGTTTTTT. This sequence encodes CASRALGAGNEKLFF.

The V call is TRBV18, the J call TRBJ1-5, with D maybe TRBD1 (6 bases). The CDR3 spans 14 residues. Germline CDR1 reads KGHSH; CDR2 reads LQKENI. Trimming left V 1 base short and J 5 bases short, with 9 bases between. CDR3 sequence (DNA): TGTGCCAGCTCACCACAGCACAGGGATCAGCCCCAGCATTTT. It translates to CASSPQHRDQPQHF.

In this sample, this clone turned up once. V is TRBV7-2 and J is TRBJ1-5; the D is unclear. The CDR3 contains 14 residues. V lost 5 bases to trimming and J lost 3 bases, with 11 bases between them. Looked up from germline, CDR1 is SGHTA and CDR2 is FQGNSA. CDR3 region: CASSPRANNQPQHF. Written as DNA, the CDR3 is TGTGCCAGCAGCCCCAGAGCCAACAATCAGCCCCAGCATTTT.

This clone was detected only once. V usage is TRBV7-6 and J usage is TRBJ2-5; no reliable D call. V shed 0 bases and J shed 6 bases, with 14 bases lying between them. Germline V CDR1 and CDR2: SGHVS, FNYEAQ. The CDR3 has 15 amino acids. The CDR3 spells CASSLADTVGKTQYF. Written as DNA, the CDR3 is TGTGCCAGCAGCTTAGCGGATACGGTGGGGAAGACCCAGTACTTC. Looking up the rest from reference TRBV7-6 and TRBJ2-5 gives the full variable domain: GAGVSQSPRYKVTKRGQDVALRCDPISGHVSLYWYRQALGQGPEFLTYFNYEAQQDKSGLPNDRFSAERPEGSISTLTIQRTEQRDSAMYRCASSLADTVGKTQYFGPGTRLLVL.